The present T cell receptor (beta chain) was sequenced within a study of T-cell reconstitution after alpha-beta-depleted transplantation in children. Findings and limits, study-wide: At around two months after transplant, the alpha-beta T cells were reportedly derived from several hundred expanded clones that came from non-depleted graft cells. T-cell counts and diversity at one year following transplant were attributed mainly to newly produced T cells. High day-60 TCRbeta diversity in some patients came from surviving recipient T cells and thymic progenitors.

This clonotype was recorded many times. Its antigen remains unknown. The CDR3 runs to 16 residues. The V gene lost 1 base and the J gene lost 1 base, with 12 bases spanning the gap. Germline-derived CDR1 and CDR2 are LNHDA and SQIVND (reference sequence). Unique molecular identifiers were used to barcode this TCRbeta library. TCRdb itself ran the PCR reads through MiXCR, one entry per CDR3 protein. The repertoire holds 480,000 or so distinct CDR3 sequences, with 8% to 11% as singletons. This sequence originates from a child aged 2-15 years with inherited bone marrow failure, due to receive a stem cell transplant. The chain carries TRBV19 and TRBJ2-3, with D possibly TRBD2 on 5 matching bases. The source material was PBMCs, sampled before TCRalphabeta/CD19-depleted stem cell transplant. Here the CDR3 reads CASSIVAGEGTDTQYF. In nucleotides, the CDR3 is TGTGCCAGTAGTATAGTTGCGGGCGAAGGCACAGATACGCAGTATTTT. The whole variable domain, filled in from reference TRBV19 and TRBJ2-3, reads DGGITQSPKYLFRKEGQNVTLSCEQNLNHDAMYWYRQDPGQGLRLIYYSQIVNDFQKGDIAEGYSVSREKKESFPLTVTSAQKNPTAFYLCASSIVAGEGTDTQYFGPGTRLTVL.